Presented here are 3 T cell receptor beta chains from one specimen sequenced in a study of cytomegalovirus exposure and HLA in healthy donors. The primer mix had 60 Vbeta and 13 Jbeta primers. Sequencing used immunoSEQ multiplex PCR; TCRdb keeps in-frame clones, though not all of them. Its table lists 96,000 or so clones. The source material was PBMCs. The receptor source for this set is a woman in her 30s in good health and CMV-seronegative.

V gene TRBV29-1 combines with J gene TRBJ2-7; the D gene is possibly TRBD2 (5 bases). Deletions cut 4 bases from V and 2 bases from J, with 18 bases between. The germline gives CDR1 SQVTM, CDR2 ANQGSEA. This CDR3 spans 15 amino acids. The CDR3 protein is CSVVFRDRATYEQYF. For the CDR3, the DNA is TGCAGCGTTGTATTTCGGGATAGGGCGACCTACGAGCAGTACTTC.

The rearrangement links TRBV7-2 to TRBJ1-3; 7 bases fit TRBD1. The trim removed 5 bases at V and 4 bases at J, leaving 14 bases unmatched. CDR1 and CDR2 (germline): SGHTA, FQGNSA. The CDR3 consists of 17 residues. This chain's CDR3 is CASSPQSRRGLGNTIYF. The CDR3 DNA sequence: TGTGCCAGCAGCCCTCAAAGTCGTAGGGGGCTCGGAAACACCATATATTTT.

CDR3 in DNA: TGCGCCACGACAGGAGGCAACATTCAGTACTTC. Translation: CATTGGNIQYF. The chain carries TRBV10-1 and TRBJ2-4; TRBD1 is a possible D gene (6 bases). The CDR3 consists of 11 residues. The ends were cut back, 10 bases at V and 7 bases at J, with 11 bases in the middle. CDR1 is WNHNN and CDR2 is SYGVQD in the germline V gene (reference sequence).